Shown below are 11 T cell receptor beta chains from a single sample sequenced in a study of T cells in lung cancer brain metastases. Here immunoSEQ multiplex PCR was the method, and the copy in TCRdb shows in-frame clones only, minus some. The data hold about 1,000 clones, with roughly 90% observed a single time. The sample taken for sequencing was tumor tissue from the primary lung tumor. The receptors were sampled from a woman between 45 and 65 years old with non-small cell lung cancer.

This chain uses TRBV15 with TRBJ1-4, with 9 positions matching TRBD1. The germline gives CDR1 LNHNV, CDR2 YYDKDF (reference sequence). This CDR3 is 15 amino acids long. V lost 4 bases and J lost 7; bases outside the gene matches: 7. CDR3: CATSTDRGSGEKLFF. CDR3 sequence (DNA): TGTGCCACCAGCACTGACAGGGGGAGTGGTGAAAAACTGTTTTTT.

The gene calls are TRBV5-8 and TRBJ2-7; either TRBD1 or TRBD2 may supply D (5 bases each). This CDR3 has 14 amino acids. Germline CDR1 is SGHTS and CDR2 is YDEGEE. V was cut by 4 bases and J by 7 bases, with 18 bases left in between. CDR3 amino acids: CASSPGTERGEQYF. The CDR3 nucleotides are TGTGCCAGCAGCCCTGGGACCGAAAGAGGGGAGCAGTACTTC.

This chain joins TRBV6-5 and TRBJ2-1; D is unresolved. The CDR3 is 12 residues long. Trimming left V 8 bases short and J 6 bases short, with 11 bases between. Per germline, CDR1 MNHEY and CDR2 SVGAGI. The CDR3 region is CASGSKGNEQFF. The CDR3, as DNA: TGTGCCAGCGGATCTAAGGGCAATGAGCAGTTCTTC.

V usage is TRBV19 and J usage is TRBJ2-1; 8 nucleotides align to TRBD2. The CDR3 is 16 amino acids. V dropped 3 bases and J dropped 7; count of bases not matched to a gene: 11. Germline V gene lookup returns CDR1 LNHDA and CDR2 SQIVND (reference sequence). The CDR3: CASSILSGRLTNEQFF. DNA of the CDR3: TGTGCCAGTAGTATCCTAAGCGGGAGACTGACTAATGAGCAGTTCTTC. Variable domain in full (rest from reference TRBV19 and TRBJ2-1): DGGITQSPKYLFRKEGQNVTLSCEQNLNHDAMYWYRQDPGQGLRLIYYSQIVNDFQKGDIAEGYSVSREKKESFPLTVTSAQKNPTAFYLCASSILSGRLTNEQFFGPGTRLTVL.

V and J are TRBV6-5 and TRBJ1-1; no definite D call. Trimming took off 2 bases at V and 6 bases at J, with 13 bases between the two ends. The CDR3 is 14 amino acids. CDR1 and CDR2 (germline): MNHEY, SVGAGI. For the CDR3, the DNA is TGTGCCAGCAGTTACATTCCGGACGGGGCTGAAGCTTTCTTT. Translated: CASSYIPDGAEAFF.

V usage is TRBV18 and J usage is TRBJ1-5, with D hard to call. Germline assignment: CDR1 KGHSH and CDR2 LQKENI. V was shortened by 0 bases and J by 1 base, with 4 bases between the two germline ends. This CDR3 spans 14 amino acids. CDR3 in DNA: TGTGCCAGCTCACCACCGGCCAGCAATCAGCCCCAGCATTTT. Translated: CASSPPASNQPQHF.

This clone was seen once. The gene calls are TRBV7-9 and TRBJ2-7, with D possibly being TRBD1 or TRBD2 (5 bases each). V lost 3 bases, J lost 7 bases, and 10 bases lay in between. This CDR3 is 12 amino acids long. Germline CDR1 and CDR2: SEHNR and FQNEAQ (reference sequence). CDR3 sequence reads: CASSFGTAEQYF. The CDR3 coding sequence is TGTGCCAGCAGCTTTGGGACGGCAGAGCAGTACTTC. Based on the CDR3 plus reference TRBV7-9 and TRBJ2-7, the full variable domain is DTGVSQNPRHKITKRGQNVTFRCDPISEHNRLYWYRQTLGQGPEFLTYFQNEAQLEKSRLLSDRFSAERPKGSFSTLEIQRTEQGDSAMYLCASSFGTAEQYFGPGTRLTVT.

The genes are TRBV7-9 and TRBJ2-2, with D tentatively TRBD2 (5 bases). V lost 5 bases to trimming and J lost 2 bases, with 9 bases between them. The germline V gene encodes CDR1 SEHNR and CDR2 FQNEAQ (reference sequence). The length of the CDR3 is 14 residues. The CDR3 is CASSATSNTGELFF. In DNA, the CDR3 is TGTGCCAGCAGCGCAACTAGTAACACCGGGGAGCTGTTTTTT.

The chain recombines TRBV19 with TRBJ2-2; D may be TRBD1 or TRBD2 (5 bases each). V lost 2 bases and J lost 3, with 10 bases in between. Germline CDR1 reads LNHDA; CDR2 reads SQIVND (reference sequence). CDR3 size: 15 residues. In DNA, the CDR3 is TGTGCCAGTAGTATAACCGGGACCTACACCGGGGAGCTGTTTTTT. Translated, it gives CASSITGTYTGELFF. The variable domain in full, with the rest retrieved from reference TRBV19 and TRBJ2-2, is DGGITQSPKYLFRKEGQNVTLSCEQNLNHDAMYWYRQDPGQGLRLIYYSQIVNDFQKGDIAEGYSVSREKKESFPLTVTSAQKNPTAFYLCASSITGTYTGELFFGEGSRLTVL.

The chain joins TRBV7-9 to TRBJ1-5; D not certain. Germline V gene sequence: CDR1 SEHNR, CDR2 FQNEAQ (reference sequence). Trimming took off 6 bases at V and 3 bases at J, with 6 bases between the two ends. The CDR3 is 12 residues long. The CDR3 sequence: CASRKDNQPQHF. As DNA, the CDR3 is TGTGCCAGCAGAAAGGACAATCAGCCCCAGCATTTT.

V gene TRBV9 combines with J gene TRBJ2-1; weak D call: TRBD2 (6 bases). The CDR3 loop spans 13 amino acids. CDR1 and CDR2 from the germline V gene are SGDLS and YYNGEE. V lost 3 bases to trimming and J lost 7 bases, with 11 bases between them. CDR3 residues: CASSAIGGNEQFF. Written as DNA, the CDR3 is TGTGCCAGCAGCGCGATTGGGGGGAATGAGCAGTTCTTC.